The 32 T cell receptor beta chains presented below share a single source sample, sequenced in a study of control samples from healthy donors and cancer patients. The table came from immunoSEQ multiplex PCR; TCRdb's copy has only in-frame clones and leaves some out. Of 150,000 to 200,000 clones in the sample, about 94% are singletons; the top ten hold 14%. Sequenced: PBMCs. The receptors stem from a man aged 55-75 years with colorectal cancer.

CDR3 residues: CASSGGAGRNTGELFF. The CDR3 DNA is TGCGCCAGCAGTGGAGGGGCAGGCCGCAACACCGGGGAGCTGTTTTTT. The gene calls are TRBV5-1 and TRBJ2-2; D may be TRBD2 (6 bases). The CDR3 has 16 amino acids. V was cut by 5 bases and J by 2 bases, with 16 bases left in between. Germline loops: CDR1 SGHRS, CDR2 YFSETQ.

The chain joins TRBV15 to TRBJ2-2; 7 positions match TRBD1. CDR3 length: 14 amino acids. V dropped 5 bases and J dropped 6; count of bases not matched to a gene: 6. CDR1 and CDR2 from the germline V gene are LNHNV and YYDKDF (reference sequence). CDR3 sequence (DNA): TGTGCCACCAGCTTAGGGGGCTCGGCCGGGGAGCTGTTTTTT. Its translation is CATSLGGSAGELFF.

The rearrangement joins TRBV2 to TRBJ1-5, with TRBD1 as a possible D gene (6 bases). V lost 6 bases and J 6 bases, leaving 12 bases between the germline ends. Per the germline V gene, CDR1 is SNHLY and CDR2 is FYNNEI. The CDR3 length is 13 residues. The CDR3 loop reads CASSAQGTQPQHF. The CDR3 coding sequence is TGTGCCAGCAGCGCACAGGGAACTCAGCCCCAGCATTTT. Full variable domain (rest looked up from reference TRBV2 and TRBJ1-5): EPEVTQTPSHQVTQMGQEVILRCVPISNHLYFYWYRQILGQKVEFLVSFYNNEISEKSEIFDDQFSVERPDGSNFTLKIRSTKLEDSAMYFCASSAQGTQPQHFGDGTRLSIL.

The chain employs TRBV27 and TRBJ2-7; tentative D call: TRBD2 (5 bases). In germline, CDR1 is MNHEY, CDR2 SMNVEV (reference sequence). The CDR3 totals 14 residues. Trimming took off 6 bases at V and 0 bases at J, with 12 bases between the two ends. In nucleotides, the CDR3 is TGTGCCAGCAGCCCCCCCGGGAACTCCTACGAGCAGTACTTC. It translates to CASSPPGNSYEQYF.

This chain joins TRBV5-6 and TRBJ2-3, with D perhaps matching TRBD1 or TRBD2 (5 bases each). V lost 2 bases to trimming and J lost 13 bases, with 11 bases between them. The CDR3 runs 11 residues. CDR1 is SGHDT, CDR2 YYEEEE, per germline. The CDR3 region is CASSFGTRKYF. CDR3 sequence (DNA): TGTGCCAGCAGCTTCGGGACCCGAAAGTATTTT.

The gene calls are TRBV10-3 and TRBJ2-5; D remains ambiguous. This CDR3 has 11 amino acids. Trimming took 6 bases from V and 2 from J, leaving 4 bases between them. CDR1 ENHRY and CDR2 SYGVKD come from the germline V gene. The CDR3 DNA reads TGTGCCATCAGGGGGCAAGAGACCCAGTACTTC. Amino acids: CAIRGQETQYF.

The chain is built from TRBV30 and TRBJ2-1, with TRBD2 matching over 8 bases. The CDR3 is made up of 14 amino acids. Germline CDR1 is GTSNPN and CDR2 is SVGIG (reference sequence). J gave up 7 bases and V 8 bases, and 13 bases lay outside the gene matches. In nucleotides, the CDR3 is TGTGCCCAGAGGTCCGGACTAGCAAAGAATGAGCAGTTCTTC. Amino acid sequence: CAQRSGLAKNEQFF.

This rearrangement joins TRBV19 to TRBJ1-2; D gene unclear. Germline V CDR1 and CDR2: LNHDA, SQIVND (reference sequence). The CDR3 has 14 amino acids. V was cut by 0 bases and J by 6 bases, with 11 bases left in between. CDR3 amino acids: CASSIEGPEDGYTF. The DNA for the CDR3 is TGTGCCAGTAGTATAGAGGGCCCTGAAGATGGCTACACCTTC.

The V gene is TRBV7-9, the J gene TRBJ1-2; the D is unclear. Germline V gene lookup returns CDR1 SEHNR and CDR2 FQNEAQ (reference sequence). The CDR3 has 15 amino acids. The V end was cut by 7 bases, the J end by 6 bases, with 21 bases between. CDR3 amino acids: CASIPGQAARDGYTF. CDR3 DNA: TGTGCCAGCATCCCCGGGCAGGCCGCACGTGATGGCTACACCTTC.

This rearrangement joins TRBV5-1 to TRBJ1-6, with unresolved D. Per germline, CDR1 SGHRS and CDR2 YFSETQ. The CDR3 length is 12 residues. The V end lost 3 bases, the J end lost 8 bases, and 6 bases lay between the germline ends. The CDR3 loop reads CASSSTDSPLHF. DNA of the CDR3: TGCGCCAGCAGCTCTACCGATTCACCCCTCCACTTT.

This clone was recorded once. The chain is built from TRBV6-4 and TRBJ2-1; 10 bases are shared with TRBD2. The germline gives CDR1 MRHNA, CDR2 SNTAGT. With V trimmed by 2 bases and J by 8 bases, 15 bases remained unmatched. The CDR3 loop spans 18 amino acids. CDR3 nucleotide sequence: TGTGCCAGCAGTGACGGAGCGGGGGGGCCAATGGCATTCCATGAGCAGTTCTTC. This codes for CASSDGAGGPMAFHEQFF.

This CDR3 is CASSPSGGRGNTIYF. CDR3 DNA: TGTGCCAGCAGCCCATCGGGGGGCAGGGGAAACACCATATATTTT. The rearrangement links TRBV7-2 to TRBJ1-3; tentative D call: TRBD1 (6 bases). The V end lost 5 bases, the J end lost 4 bases, and 15 bases lay between the germline ends. The CDR3 has 15 residues. The germline V gene encodes CDR1 SGHTA and CDR2 FQGNSA.

The rearrangement joins TRBV6-5 to TRBJ1-1; tentatively, D is TRBD1 (6 bases). This CDR3 has 14 amino acids. From germline, CDR1 is MNHEY and CDR2 SVGAGI. The V end lost 6 bases, the J end lost 1 base, and 12 bases lay between the germline ends. The CDR3 DNA is TGTGCCAGCAGATTGGACAGAACGAACACTGAAGCTTTCTTT. This encodes CASRLDRTNTEAFF.

The chain employs TRBV10-2 and TRBJ2-7; the D gene is possibly TRBD1 (5 bases). This CDR3 has 12 residues. V gave up 6 bases and J gave up 6 bases, with 12 bases separating them. CDR1 is WSHSY, CDR2 SAAADI, per germline. Here the CDR3 DNA reads TGCGCCAGCAGCTCAGGGTGGGGCGAGCAGTACTTC. Protein product: CASSSGWGEQYF.

The chain joins TRBV19 to TRBJ2-5; D is perhaps TRBD1 (5 bases). This CDR3 has 16 residues. In germline, CDR1 is LNHDA, CDR2 SQIVND (reference sequence). V was trimmed by 8 bases and J by 2 bases, leaving 21 bases between them. This CDR3 reads CASGRGETAVQETQYF. The CDR3 DNA reads TGTGCCAGTGGAAGAGGAGAGACAGCCGTACAAGAGACCCAGTACTTC.

The genes are TRBV11-2 and TRBJ2-3; D possibly corresponds to TRBD2 (7 bases). The CDR3 totals 16 residues. The germline CDR1 and CDR2 sequences are SGHAT and FQNNGV. V dropped 5 bases and J dropped 2 bases, with 17 bases sitting between them. The CDR3 reads CASSRLGGPNTDTQYF. In DNA form, the CDR3 reads TGTGCCAGCAGCCGCTTGGGGGGGCCGAACACAGATACGCAGTATTTT.

This clone occurred once. The chain has TRBV6-6 and TRBJ2-7, with TRBD1 identical over 10 bases. Germline lookup yields CDR1 MNHNY and CDR2 SVGAGI (reference sequence). V was pared by 6 bases and J by 2 bases, with 4 bases of the junction left unmatched. The CDR3 is 14 amino acids. CDR3 DNA sequence: TGTGCCAGCAGGTACGGGACAGGGGCCTACGAGCAGTACTTC. Its translation is CASRYGTGAYEQYF.

The rearrangement joins TRBV27 to TRBJ2-3, with D maybe TRBD2 (6 bases). The CDR3 runs 14 residues. Germline lookup yields CDR1 MNHEY and CDR2 SMNVEV (reference sequence). The germline V and J ends were trimmed by 2 bases and 5 bases, with 11 bases remaining between them. CDR3 coding DNA: TGTGCCAGCAGTTTAAGCGGGTGGGGAGATACGCAGTATTTT. As protein: CASSLSGWGDTQYF.

This chain links TRBV6-6 with TRBJ2-3; D remains unclear. The germline V gene encodes CDR1 MNHNY and CDR2 SVGAGI (reference sequence). The CDR3 consists of 12 residues. The ends were cut back, 5 bases at V and 2 bases at J, with 5 bases in the middle. The CDR3 DNA sequence: TGTGCCAGCAGTGAGTTCACAGATACGCAGTATTTT. Translating it yields CASSEFTDTQYF.

The chain recombines TRBV7-2 with TRBJ1-1, with TRBD1 as a possible D gene (5 bases). Germline-derived CDR1 and CDR2 are SGHTA and FQGNSA. There are 13 residues in the CDR3. Trimming removed 2 bases from V and 3 bases from J, with 7 bases in between. CDR3 bases: TGTGCCAGCAGCTTATTGGGGGACACTGAAGCTTTCTTT. This codes for CASSLLGDTEAFF.

In this sample, this clone turned up once. This chain uses TRBV10-3 with TRBJ2-2; TRBD2 matches at 13 bases. In germline, CDR1 is ENHRY, CDR2 SYGVKD. The CDR3 has 17 residues. V gave up 6 bases and J gave up 0 bases; unmatched junction bases: 4. The CDR3 sequence: CAISRLAGGANTGELFF. The CDR3 coding sequence is TGTGCCATCAGCAGACTAGCGGGGGGCGCGAACACCGGGGAGCTGTTTTTT.

The chain carries TRBV5-6 and TRBJ2-1, with D maybe TRBD1 (5 bases). With 5 bases removed from V and 3 bases from J, the gap between germline ends came to 15 bases. CDR1 and CDR2 from the germline V gene are SGHDT and YYEEEE. The CDR3 has 15 residues. CDR3 in DNA: TGTGCCAGCAGGTCACAGGCGTATTACTACAATGAGCAGTTCTTC. It yields the protein CASRSQAYYYNEQFF.

The CDR3 sequence: CASSLPNQPQHF. In DNA form, the CDR3 reads TGTGCCAGCAGCTTACCCAATCAGCCCCAGCATTTT. V gene TRBV7-2 combines with J gene TRBJ1-5; D is unclear. The V end lost 2 bases, the J end lost 3 bases, and 2 bases lay between the germline ends. In germline, CDR1 is SGHTA, CDR2 FQGNSA. The CDR3 contains 12 residues.

The chain joins TRBV3-1 (or the pseudogene TRBV3-2) to TRBJ2-2; 10 positions match TRBD1. The V and J ends lost 1 base and 15 bases, in that order; junction bases with no gene match: 11. Germline CDR1 and CDR2: LGHDT and YNNKEL (reference sequence). The CDR3 length is 15 residues. CDR3 residues: CASSQVIWSGTGVFF. CDR3 bases: TGTGCCAGCAGCCAAGTCATATGGTCCGGGACAGGGGTGTTTTTT.

This chain links TRBV6-5 with TRBJ1-1, with a possible D match to TRBD1 (5 bases). The CDR3 totals 14 residues. V gave up 4 bases and J gave up 1 base, with 10 bases separating them. Germline loops: CDR1 MNHEY, CDR2 SVGAGI. DNA of the CDR3: TGTGCCAGCAGTTCAGGGAACACGAACACTGAAGCTTTCTTT. This sequence encodes CASSSGNTNTEAFF.

This sequence joins TRBV6-1 and TRBJ1-6; no definite D call. The CDR3 has 17 residues. Germline lookup yields CDR1 MNHNS and CDR2 SASEGT. Trimming removed 4 bases from V and 8 bases from J, with 21 bases in between. DNA of the CDR3: TGTGCCAGCAGTGCCCGAAGGACTCCTACGGCGCATTCACCCCTCCACTTT. The encoded protein is CASSARRTPTAHSPLHF.

The chain employs TRBV9 and TRBJ1-1, with 8 bases that match TRBD1. CDR1 SGDLS and CDR2 YYNGEE come from the germline V gene. The V gene end was trimmed by 4 bases and the J gene end by 4 bases; junction bases not matched to a gene: 6. The CDR3 length is 14 residues. The CDR3, as DNA: TGTGCCAGCAGCACCCGGACAGGGAGCACTGAAGCTTTCTTT. Its protein product is CASSTRTGSTEAFF.

The chain employs TRBV7-2 and TRBJ1-4; D is unresolved. The V gene's germline CDR1 is SGHTA and CDR2 FQGNSA. The CDR3 runs to 14 residues. V dropped 3 bases and J dropped 0 bases, with 5 bases sitting between them. This CDR3 reads CASSFRATNEKLFF. CDR3 nucleotide sequence: TGTGCCAGCAGCTTCAGAGCAACTAATGAAAAACTGTTTTTT.

The V call is TRBV7-9, the J call TRBJ2-7; 8 bases align to TRBD1. Germline V lookup: CDR1 SEHNR, CDR2 FQNEAQ (reference sequence). This CDR3 is built from 13 residues. Trimming at V came to 5 bases and at J to 2 bases, leaving 2 bases not matched to a gene. The CDR3 protein is CASSPGGPYEQYF. In DNA form, the CDR3 reads TGTGCCAGCAGCCCAGGGGGCCCCTACGAGCAGTACTTC.

The chain uses TRBV28 and TRBJ2-5; TRBD1 matches 11 bases. V gave up 8 bases and J gave up 5 bases; unmatched junction bases: 13. The germline CDR1 and CDR2 sequences are MDHEN and SYDVKM. This CDR3 has 16 residues. CDR3 region: CASGYPGQGDWETQYF. The DNA for the CDR3 is TGTGCCAGCGGTTATCCGGGACAGGGGGATTGGGAGACCCAGTACTTC.

On this clone itself: Other DNA sequences of this sample code for an identical CDR3. The CDR3 sequence is CASSYGGTSTDTQYF. The CDR3 DNA follows: TGTGCCAGCAGTTACGGAGGGACTAGCACAGATACGCAGTATTTT. J is TRBJ2-3 and V is TRBV6-5, with D tentatively TRBD2 (6 bases). This CDR3 has 15 amino acids. V shed 2 bases and J shed 0 bases, with 9 bases lying between them. The germline CDR1 and CDR2 sequences are MNHEY and SVGAGI.

This clone appeared a single time. The CDR3 DNA reads as TGTGCCAGCATCTTACAGGGGGCGGGGTACAATGAGCAGTTCTTC. The encoded protein is CASILQGAGYNEQFF. This rearrangement joins TRBV6-6 to TRBJ2-1; 9 bases line up with TRBD1. J was trimmed by 4 bases and V by 7 bases; bases with no gene match: 8. CDR1 MNHNY and CDR2 SVGAGI come from the germline V gene (reference sequence). This CDR3 comprises 15 residues.